Given below is one TCR beta chain in context. The sample is drawn from a study of OX40 agonist ivuxolimab in advanced cancers. Profiled with immunoSEQ multiplex PCR; TCRdb holds only in-frame clones, not every one. Here the sample spans 60,000 to 80,000 clones, about 79% being singletons. The CDR3 extends over 15 amino acids. In germline, CDR1 is MNHNS, CDR2 SASEGT. Trimming cost V 6 bases and J 0 bases; bases outside gene matches: 7. The clonotype originates from an adult with an advanced solid tumor such as melanoma, head and neck, liver or kidney cancer. The chain carries TRBV6-1 and TRBJ2-7, with 8 bases lining up with TRBD1. Sample: CD4+ or CD8+ T cells sorted from blood, taken in a trial of the OX40 agonist ivuxolimab. CDR3 region: CASSSGGRSSYEQYF. DNA for the CDR3: TGTGCCAGCAGCTCAGGGGGCAGGAGCTCCTACGAGCAGTACTTC.